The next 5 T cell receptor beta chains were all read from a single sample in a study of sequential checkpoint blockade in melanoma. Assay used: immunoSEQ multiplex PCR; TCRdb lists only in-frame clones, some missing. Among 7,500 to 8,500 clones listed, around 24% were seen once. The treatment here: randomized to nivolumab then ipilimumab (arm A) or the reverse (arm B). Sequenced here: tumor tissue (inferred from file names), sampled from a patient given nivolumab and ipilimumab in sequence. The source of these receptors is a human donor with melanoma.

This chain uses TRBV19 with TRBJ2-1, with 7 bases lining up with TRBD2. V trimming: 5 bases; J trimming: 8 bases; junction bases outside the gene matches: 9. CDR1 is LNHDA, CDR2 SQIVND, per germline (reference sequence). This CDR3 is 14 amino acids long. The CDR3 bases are TGTGCCAGTAGTCCGGCGGGGAGGGGATATGAGCAGTTCTTC. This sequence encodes CASSPAGRGYEQFF.

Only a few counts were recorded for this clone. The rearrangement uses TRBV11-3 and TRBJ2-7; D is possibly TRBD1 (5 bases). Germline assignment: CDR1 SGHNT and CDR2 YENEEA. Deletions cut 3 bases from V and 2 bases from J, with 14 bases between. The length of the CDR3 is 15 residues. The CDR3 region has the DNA TGTGCCAGCAGCTTTAGACAGAGCCAACCCTACGAGCAGTACTTC. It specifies CASSFRQSQPYEQYF.

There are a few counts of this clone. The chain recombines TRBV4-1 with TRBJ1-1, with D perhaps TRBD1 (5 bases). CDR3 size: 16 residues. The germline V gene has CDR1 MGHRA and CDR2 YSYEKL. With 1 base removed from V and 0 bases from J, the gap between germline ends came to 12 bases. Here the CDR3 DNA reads TGCGCCAGCAGCCAAGTGCCCCCAGGGTTGAACACTGAAGCTTTCTTT. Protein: CASSQVPPGLNTEAFF.

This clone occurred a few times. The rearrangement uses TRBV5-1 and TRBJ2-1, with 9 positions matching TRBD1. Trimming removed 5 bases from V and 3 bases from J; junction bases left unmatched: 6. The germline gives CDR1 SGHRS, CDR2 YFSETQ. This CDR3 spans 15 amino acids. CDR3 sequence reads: CASRGGTGLYNEQFF. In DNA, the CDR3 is TGCGCCAGCAGGGGTGGGACAGGGCTCTACAATGAGCAGTTCTTC. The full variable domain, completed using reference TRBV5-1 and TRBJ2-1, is KAGVTQTPRYLIKTRGQQVTLSCSPISGHRSVSWYQQTPGQGLQFLFEYFSETQRNKGNFPGRFSGRQFSNSRSEMNVSTLELGDSALYLCASRGGTGLYNEQFFGPGTRLTVL.

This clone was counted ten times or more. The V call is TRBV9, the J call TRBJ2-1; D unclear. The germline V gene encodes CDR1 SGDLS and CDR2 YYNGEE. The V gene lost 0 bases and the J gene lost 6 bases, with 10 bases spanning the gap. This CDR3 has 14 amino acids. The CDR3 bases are TGTGCCAGCAGCGTAGAAGGTAGCAGCAATGAGCAGTTCTTC. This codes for CASSVEGSSNEQFF.